These 29 T cell receptor beta chains share one sample of origin, sequenced in a study of control samples from healthy donors and cancer patients. Libraries were prepared by immunoSEQ multiplex PCR; TCRdb keeps only in-frame clonotypes and omits some of them. The sample holds about 170,000 clones, roughly 95% seen once. The sequenced material came from blood. The receptors derive from a woman aged 60-75 years in good health.

This clone was found once. The chain links TRBV4-3 to TRBJ1-2; a possible D gene is TRBD1 (5 bases). The CDR3 sequence is 14 residues long. V lost 2 bases and J 4 bases, leaving 11 bases between the germline ends. Germline loops: CDR1 LGHNA, CDR2 YSLEER. The CDR3 loop reads CASSQSRGGYGYTF. CDR3 nucleotides: TGCGCCAGCAGCCAAAGTCGGGGCGGCTATGGCTACACCTTC.

The V gene is TRBV7-9, the J gene TRBJ2-7, with D unresolved. This CDR3 contains 13 residues. Germline loops: CDR1 SEHNR, CDR2 FQNEAQ (reference sequence). The ends were cut back, 6 bases at V and 2 bases at J, with 11 bases in the middle. This CDR3 is CASRPQNTYEQYF. DNA for the CDR3: TGTGCCAGCAGACCTCAGAATACCTACGAGCAGTACTTC.

This clone has only a few counts. The chain uses TRBV7-2 and TRBJ2-1; D remains unclear. The V end was cut by 5 bases, the J end by 12 bases, with 17 bases between. Germline V lookup: CDR1 SGHTA, CDR2 FQGNSA. This CDR3 is built from 13 residues. This CDR3 reads CASSPDRRNVQFF. The CDR3, as DNA: TGTGCCAGCAGCCCAGACCGACGTAACGTGCAGTTCTTC.

This clone has a single count. V usage is TRBV27 and J usage is TRBJ2-5; either TRBD1 or TRBD2 may supply D (6 bases each). CDR3 length: 13 residues. Germline V gene sequence: CDR1 MNHEY, CDR2 SMNVEV (reference sequence). The V gene lost 6 bases and the J gene lost 2 bases, with 10 bases spanning the gap. The CDR3 DNA reads as TGTGCCAGCAGAGGGGGGATGCAAGAGACCCAGTACTTC. Amino acids: CASRGGMQETQYF.

The gene calls are TRBV18 and TRBJ1-5; the D is unclear. V lost 5 bases and J lost 2, with 4 bases in between. CDR1 and CDR2 (germline): KGHSH, LQKENI. This CDR3 is built from 12 residues. The CDR3 region is CASSGGNQPQHF. The CDR3 bases are TGTGCCAGCTCAGGAGGCAATCAGCCCCAGCATTTT.

This chain joins TRBV29-1 and TRBJ1-2; the D is unclear. V was shortened by 0 bases and J by 5 bases, with 13 bases between the two germline ends. The CDR3 loop spans 14 amino acids. Germline-derived CDR1 and CDR2 are SQVTM and ANQGSEA. The CDR3 DNA is TGCAGCGTTGAAGAAAAGGGTTCGGGATATGGCTACACCTTC. Amino acid sequence: CSVEEKGSGYGYTF.

The genes are TRBV19 and TRBJ2-7; D gene unclear. Trimming stripped 4 bases from V and 4 bases from J, with 11 bases between. Germline V gives CDR1 LNHDA, CDR2 SQIVND (reference sequence). The CDR3 sequence is 13 residues long. Written as DNA, the CDR3 is TGTGCCAGTAGTACAGTGGACGGATACGAGCAGTACTTC. Its translation is CASSTVDGYEQYF. The whole variable domain, remainder taken from reference TRBV19 and TRBJ2-7, is DGGITQSPKYLFRKEGQNVTLSCEQNLNHDAMYWYRQDPGQGLRLIYYSQIVNDFQKGDIAEGYSVSREKKESFPLTVTSAQKNPTAFYLCASSTVDGYEQYFGPGTRLTVT.

The J gene is TRBJ2-3, the V gene TRBV7-9; D possibly corresponds to TRBD1 (6 bases). CDR1 SEHNR and CDR2 FQNEAQ come from the germline V gene (reference sequence). Trimming removed 6 bases from V and 0 bases from J, with 19 bases in between. The CDR3 is made up of 17 amino acids. The CDR3 nucleotides read TGTGCCAGCAGTTCGGACAGCCACTTTTGGAGCACAGATACGCAGTATTTT. This sequence encodes CASSSDSHFWSTDTQYF.

The chain combines TRBV11-2 with TRBJ2-3, with D possibly TRBD1 on 6 matching bases. Trimming removed 5 bases at V and 2 bases at J, with 17 bases between. The V gene's germline CDR1 is SGHAT and CDR2 FQNNGV. The CDR3 loop spans 16 amino acids. This CDR3 is CASSPMMGAFTDTQYF. CDR3 nucleotide sequence: TGTGCCAGCAGCCCCATGATGGGGGCATTCACAGATACGCAGTATTTT.

This chain uses TRBV7-2 with TRBJ1-5; D is unclear. The CDR3 has 15 residues. The germline CDR1 and CDR2 sequences are SGHTA and FQGNSA. Trimming removed 1 base from V and 5 bases from J, with 12 bases in between. CDR3 in amino acids: CASSLDGELYQPQHF. CDR3 DNA sequence: TGTGCCAGCAGCTTAGATGGGGAGTTATATCAGCCCCAGCATTTT.

This clone was found once. The V call is TRBV21-1, the J call TRBJ1-1; TRBD1, the D gene given by the table, was not confirmed from the DNA. TRBV21-1 is listed as a pseudogene. This CDR3 comprises 15 residues. CDR3 bases: TGTGCCAGCAGCAAGGGGGACAGAGTGAACACTGAAGCTTTCTTT. It translates to CASSKGDRVNTEAFF.

The J gene is TRBJ2-3, the V gene TRBV12-5; D unresolved. The CDR3 runs 17 residues. The V gene's germline CDR1 is LGHNT and CDR2 FRNRAP. V was cut by 0 bases and J by 5 bases, with 18 bases left in between. The CDR3 loop is CASGLVVAPSSGDTQYF. CDR3 DNA sequence: TGTGCTAGTGGTTTGGTGGTAGCTCCGAGTTCAGGAGATACGCAGTATTTT.

This chain joins TRBV18 and TRBJ1-2; D is unresolved. The CDR3 extends over 13 amino acids. Germline V lookup: CDR1 KGHSH, CDR2 LQKENI. V lost 4 bases and J 8 bases, leaving 14 bases between the germline ends. CDR3 residues: CASSLDDTYGYTF. The CDR3 coding sequence is TGTGCCAGCTCACTGGACGACACGTACGGCTACACCTTC.

The chain has TRBV5-1 and TRBJ1-1, with D unresolved. The CDR3 runs to 15 residues. V lost 1 base and J 4 bases, leaving 14 bases between the germline ends. CDR1 is SGHRS, CDR2 YFSETQ, per germline. This chain's CDR3 is CASSLTQNWGTEAFF. The CDR3 region has the DNA TGCGCCAGCAGCTTGACACAGAACTGGGGCACTGAAGCTTTCTTT.

The chain combines TRBV5-6 with TRBJ1-3; D gene uncertain. Trimming left V 4 bases short and J 1 base short, with 9 bases between. This CDR3 is built from 14 residues. CDR1 SGHDT and CDR2 YYEEEE come from the germline V gene. The CDR3 region is CASSRPGSGNTIYF. In DNA, the CDR3 is TGTGCCAGCAGCCGACCGGGGTCTGGAAACACCATATATTTT.

A remark on this clone: Additional DNA sequences in this sample encode the identical CDR3. The gene calls are TRBV6-5 and TRBJ2-3, with 10 bases that match TRBD2. The CDR3 loop spans 15 amino acids. CDR1 is MNHEY, CDR2 SVGAGI, per germline. The J segment lost 2 bases and the V segment lost 5 bases, leaving 4 bases of the junction unmatched. CDR3 sequence: CASSLSGGSTDTQYF. DNA for the CDR3: TGTGCCAGCAGTCTTAGCGGGGGGTCCACAGATACGCAGTATTTT.

The rearrangement uses TRBV20-1 and TRBJ1-1; maybe TRBD1 (5 bases). The CDR3 is 13 residues long. Per the germline V gene, CDR1 is DFQATT and CDR2 is SNEGSKA (reference sequence). The germline V and J ends were trimmed by 3 bases and 6 bases, with 14 bases remaining between them. This CDR3 is CSASNGGRAEAFF. For the CDR3, the DNA is TGCAGTGCTAGTAATGGTGGCAGGGCTGAAGCTTTCTTT.

CDR3 DNA: TGTGCCTGGGAAATAGGACTAGCGGGGGGTGCAGATACGCAGTATTTT. Encoded protein: CAWEIGLAGGADTQYF. This chain joins TRBV30 and TRBJ2-3, with 14 bases that match TRBD2. Germline trimming cut 5 bases from V and 4 bases from J; bases unmatched to any gene: 8. Germline V gene lookup returns CDR1 GTSNPN and CDR2 SVGIG (reference sequence). This CDR3 spans 16 amino acids. Complete variable domain (other parts from reference TRBV30 and TRBJ2-3): SQTIHQWPATLVQPVGSPLSLECTVEGTSNPNLYWYRQAAGRGLQLLFYSVGIGQISSEVPQNLSASRPQDRQFILSSKKLLLSDSGFYLCAWEIGLAGGADTQYFGPGTRLTVL.

The chain links TRBV18 to TRBJ2-2; no reliable D call. From germline, CDR1 is KGHSH and CDR2 LQKENI. There are 17 residues in the CDR3. The V end was cut by 1 base, the J end by 6 bases, with 18 bases between. DNA for the CDR3: TGTGCCAGCTCACCACAAATCGGGTTCAAGGGCCCCGGGGAGCTGTTTTTT. It yields the protein CASSPQIGFKGPGELFF.

The chain recombines TRBV11-1 with TRBJ1-2; 7 bases match TRBD1. In germline, CDR1 is SGHAT, CDR2 FQDESV (reference sequence). With V trimmed by 6 bases and J by 1 base, 5 bases remained unmatched. This CDR3 has 14 amino acids. CDR3 amino acids: CASSGRQGNYGYTF. As DNA, the CDR3 is TGTGCCAGCAGTGGGAGACAGGGTAACTATGGCTACACCTTC.

The genes are TRBV6-2 or TRBV6-3 and TRBJ1-1; possibly TRBD1 for D (5 bases). Germline loops: CDR1 MNHEY, CDR2 SVGEGT. The CDR3 extends over 17 amino acids. Trimming left V 4 bases short and J 6 bases short, with 24 bases between. DNA of the CDR3: TGTGCCAGCAGTTTTCGGTTTGGAGGGGTAGGGGCCCCTGAAGCTTTCTTT. It codes for CASSFRFGGVGAPEAFF.

The V gene is TRBV5-6, the J gene TRBJ1-1, with D possibly TRBD1 on 5 matching bases. The CDR3 runs to 13 residues. The V gene's germline CDR1 is SGHDT and CDR2 YYEEEE. Trimming left V 6 bases short and J 1 base short, with 10 bases between. CDR3 DNA: TGTGCCAGCATCAACCAGGGGAACACTGAAGCTTTCTTT. This translates into CASINQGNTEAFF. The variable domain in full, with the rest retrieved from reference TRBV5-6 and TRBJ1-1, is DAGVTQSPTHLIKTRGQQVTLRCSPKSGHDTVSWYQQALGQGPQFIFQYYEEEERQRGNFPDRFSGHQFPNYSSELNVNALLLGDSALYLCASINQGNTEAFFGQGTRLTVV.

This clone occurred once. The V call is TRBV7-9, the J call TRBJ1-4, with 9 bases lining up with TRBD1. The germline V gene has CDR1 SEHNR and CDR2 FQNEAQ (reference sequence). V dropped 5 bases and J dropped 6; count of bases not matched to a gene: 7. The CDR3 consists of 15 residues. CDR3 region: CASSLTGQGHEKLFF. CDR3 coding DNA: TGTGCCAGCAGCCTAACCGGACAGGGGCATGAAAAACTGTTTTTT. Full variable domain (rest looked up from reference TRBV7-9 and TRBJ1-4): DTGVSQNPRHKITKRGQNVTFRCDPISEHNRLYWYRQTLGQGPEFLTYFQNEAQLEKSRLLSDRFSAERPKGSFSTLEIQRTEQGDSAMYLCASSLTGQGHEKLFFGSGTQLSVL.

V and J are TRBV6-1 and TRBJ2-5; TRBD1 is a possible D gene (6 bases). The CDR3 is 16 residues long. Trimming cost V 4 bases and J 5 bases, with 20 bases left between them. Germline V gene sequence: CDR1 MNHNS, CDR2 SASEGT. Here the CDR3 DNA reads TGTGCCAGCAGTGGTGGGGGACAAGGCGAGGGTGAGACCCAGTACTTC. Amino acid sequence: CASSGGGQGEGETQYF.

The V and J genes are TRBV20-1 and TRBJ1-4; D call uncertain. This CDR3 region has 10 residues. The germline V gene has CDR1 DFQATT and CDR2 SNEGSKA (reference sequence). Trimming removed 2 bases at V and 8 bases at J, with 3 bases between. The CDR3 here is CSARSEKLFF. As DNA, the CDR3 is TGCAGTGCTAGATCGGAAAAACTGTTTTTT.

The rearrangement joins TRBV10-3 to TRBJ1-5, with D possibly TRBD1 on 5 matching bases. The ends were cut back, 3 bases at V and 7 bases at J, with 10 bases in the middle. This CDR3 contains 13 residues. CDR1 is ENHRY, CDR2 SYGVKD, per germline. The CDR3 coding sequence is TGTGCCATCAGTGATGGGGGTTGGCAGCCCCAGCATTTT. This codes for CAISDGGWQPQHF.

Comments on this clone: Relative to the germline gene, one junction end is altered; a read error may explain this. V gene TRBV6-5 combines with J gene TRBJ1-1; D not resolved. Germline CDR1 is MNHEY and CDR2 is SVGAGI. The length of the CDR3 is 14 residues. The CDR3 is CASNYRQMNTEAFF. The DNA for the CDR3 is TGTGCCAGCAATTACAGACAAATGAACACTGAAGCTTTCTTT.

The chain recombines TRBV12-3 or TRBV12-4 with TRBJ1-5, with D uncertain. The CDR3 has 13 residues. V lost 7 bases and J 5 bases, leaving 12 bases between the germline ends. The DNA of the CDR3 is TGTGCCAGCACCGAAAACCCTTATCAGCCCCAGCATTTT. Protein product: CASTENPYQPQHF.

The chain uses TRBV18 and TRBJ2-1; D possibly uses TRBD1 or TRBD2 (5 bases each). There are 13 residues in the CDR3. CDR1 and CDR2 from the germline V gene are KGHSH and LQKENI. The CDR3 loop reads CGTGQTAYNEQFF. The CDR3 region has the DNA TGTGGCACGGGGCAGACAGCCTACAATGAGCAGTTCTTC. Based on the CDR3 plus reference TRBV18 and TRBJ2-1, the full variable domain is NAGVMQNPRHLVRRRGQEARLRCSPMKGHSHVYWYRQLPEEGLKFMVYLQKENIIDESGMPKERFSAEFPKEGPSILRIQQVVRGDSAAYFCGTGQTAYNEQFFGPGTRLTVL.